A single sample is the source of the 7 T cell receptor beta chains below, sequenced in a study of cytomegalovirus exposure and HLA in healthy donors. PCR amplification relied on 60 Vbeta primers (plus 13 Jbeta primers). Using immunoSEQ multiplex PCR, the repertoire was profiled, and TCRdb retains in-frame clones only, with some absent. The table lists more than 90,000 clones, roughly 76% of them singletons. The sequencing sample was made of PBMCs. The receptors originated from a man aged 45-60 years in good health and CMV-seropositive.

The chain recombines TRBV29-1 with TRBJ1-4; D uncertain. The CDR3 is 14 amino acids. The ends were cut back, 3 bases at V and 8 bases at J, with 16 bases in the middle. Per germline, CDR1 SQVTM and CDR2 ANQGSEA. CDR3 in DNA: TGCAGCGTTGATATCCGAGGTTCAAAAGAAAAACTGTTTTTT. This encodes CSVDIRGSKEKLFF.

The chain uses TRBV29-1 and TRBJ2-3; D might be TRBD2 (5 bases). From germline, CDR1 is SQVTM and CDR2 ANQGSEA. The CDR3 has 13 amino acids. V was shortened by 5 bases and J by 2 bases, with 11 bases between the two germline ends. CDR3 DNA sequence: TGCAGCGTTACAAGGGAGTCCACAGATACGCAGTATTTT. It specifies CSVTRESTDTQYF.

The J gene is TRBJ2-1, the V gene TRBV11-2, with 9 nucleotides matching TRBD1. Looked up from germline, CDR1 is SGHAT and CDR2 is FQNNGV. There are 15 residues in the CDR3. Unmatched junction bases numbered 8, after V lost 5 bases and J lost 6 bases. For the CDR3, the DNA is TGTGCCAGCAGCCCCAGGACAGGGGTTCGCAATGAGCAGTTCTTC. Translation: CASSPRTGVRNEQFF.

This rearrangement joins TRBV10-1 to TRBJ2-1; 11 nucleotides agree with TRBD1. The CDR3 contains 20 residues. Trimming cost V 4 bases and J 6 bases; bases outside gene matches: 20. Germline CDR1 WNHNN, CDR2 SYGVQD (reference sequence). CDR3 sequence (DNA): TGCGCCAGCAGTGCAACGCGGGTAGCACACTGGGACAGGGGGGGCAATGAGCAGTTCTTC. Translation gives CASSATRVAHWDRGGNEQFF.

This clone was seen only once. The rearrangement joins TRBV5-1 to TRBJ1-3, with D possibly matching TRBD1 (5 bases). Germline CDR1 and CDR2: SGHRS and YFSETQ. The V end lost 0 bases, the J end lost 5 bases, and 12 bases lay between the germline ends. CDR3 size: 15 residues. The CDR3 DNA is TGCGCCAGCAGCTTGGAAGCGGGGCCTAGAAACACCATATATTTT. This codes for CASSLEAGPRNTIYF.

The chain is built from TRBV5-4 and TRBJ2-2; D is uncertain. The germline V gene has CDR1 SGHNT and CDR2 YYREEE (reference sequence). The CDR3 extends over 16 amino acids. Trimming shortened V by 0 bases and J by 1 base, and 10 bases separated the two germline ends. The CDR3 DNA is TGTGCCAGCAGCTTGGGTGGGCGCCAGAACACCGGGGAGCTGTTTTTT. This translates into CASSLGGRQNTGELFF. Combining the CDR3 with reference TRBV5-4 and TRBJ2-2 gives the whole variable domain ETGVTQSPTHLIKTRGQQVTLRCSSQSGHNTVSWYQQALGQGPQFIFQYYREEENGRGNFPPRFSGLQFPNYSSELNVNALELDDSALYLCASSLGGRQNTGELFFGEGSRLTVL.

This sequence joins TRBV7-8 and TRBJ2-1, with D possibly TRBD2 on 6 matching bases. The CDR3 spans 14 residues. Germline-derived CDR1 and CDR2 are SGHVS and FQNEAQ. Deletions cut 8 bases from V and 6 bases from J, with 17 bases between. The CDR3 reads CASSMTSIGNEQFF. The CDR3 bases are TGTGCCAGCTCTATGACTAGTATAGGCAATGAGCAGTTCTTC.